The 23 T cell receptor beta chains given below trace back to one sample, sequenced in a study of cytomegalovirus exposure and HLA in healthy donors. PCR involved 60 Vbeta and 13 Jbeta primers. TCRdb keeps only in-frame clones here, not all; method: immunoSEQ multiplex PCR. The sample includes 100,000 or so clones, roughly 70% of them seen just once. The material sequenced was PBMCs. The receptors come from a man in his fifties in good health and CMV-seronegative.

The V and J genes are TRBV28 and TRBJ1-5; D is perhaps TRBD1 (5 bases). The V gene's germline CDR1 is MDHEN and CDR2 SYDVKM. V shed 4 bases and J shed 9 bases, with 13 bases lying between them. The CDR3 loop spans 13 amino acids. The DNA for the CDR3 is TGTGCCAGCAGTTCCGGGACTGGGGCGCCCCAGCATTTT. As protein: CASSSGTGAPQHF. Supplemented by reference TRBV28 and TRBJ1-5, the full variable domain reads DVKVTQSSRYLVKRTGEKVFLECVQDMDHENMFWYRQDPGLGLRLIYFSYDVKMKEKGDIPEGYSVSREKKERFSLILESASTNQTSMYLCASSSGTGAPQHFGDGTRLSIL.

CDR3 coding DNA: TGTGCCAGCAGACTTAACAGGGGACCCTACGAGCAGTACTTC. As protein: CASRLNRGPYEQYF. This chain links TRBV27 with TRBJ2-7, with 7 bases matching TRBD1. CDR3 length equals 14 residues. Trimming took 6 bases from V and 2 from J; bases not matched to a gene: 7. Germline CDR1 MNHEY, CDR2 SMNVEV (reference sequence).

This clone was detected a few times. This chain connects TRBV6-1 to TRBJ1-4; D is uncertain. This CDR3 is 15 amino acids long. Germline V CDR1 and CDR2: MNHNS, SASEGT. V lost 4 bases and J lost 4, with 13 bases in between. This chain's CDR3 is CASSALRPGNEKLFF. The CDR3 DNA reads as TGTGCCAGCAGTGCCCTGAGGCCCGGTAATGAAAAACTGTTTTTT.

A few counts support this clone. V is TRBV27 and J is TRBJ2-1, with D maybe TRBD2 (6 bases). The germline V gene has CDR1 MNHEY and CDR2 SMNVEV (reference sequence). Trimming cost V 4 bases and J 4 bases, with 14 bases left between them. This CDR3 has 15 residues. Here the CDR3 reads CASSYSPGGYNEQFF. Written as DNA, the CDR3 is TGTGCCAGCAGTTATAGCCCCGGGGGTTACAATGAGCAGTTCTTC.

This rearrangement joins TRBV27 to TRBJ2-5; D may be TRBD1 (6 bases). From germline, CDR1 is MNHEY and CDR2 SMNVEV (reference sequence). V was clipped by 0 bases and J by 1 base, with 9 bases between them. The CDR3 sequence is 15 residues long. The CDR3 DNA reads as TGTGCCAGCAGTTTATCCAGGGGTTCCCAAGAGACCCAGTACTTC. This encodes CASSLSRGSQETQYF.

This clone was observed a handful of times. With only one base between it and a far larger clone, this is likely a read error. Other DNA sequences within the sample encode an identical CDR3. V and J are TRBV4-1 and TRBJ1-6, with a tentative D call TRBD1 (5 bases). The CDR3 extends over 14 amino acids. Trimming took off 4 bases at V and 16 bases at J, with 20 bases between the two ends. Germline V gene lookup returns CDR1 MGHRA and CDR2 YSYEKL. CDR3 in amino acids: CASSLYSTGRELHF. CDR3 nucleotides: TGCGCCAGCAGCCTCTACTCTACAGGCAGGGAACTCCACTTT.

The V gene is TRBV18, the J gene TRBJ2-3, with D perhaps TRBD2 (5 bases). This CDR3 comprises 13 residues. V was trimmed by 0 bases and J by 10 bases, leaving 11 bases between them. CDR1 KGHSH and CDR2 LQKENI come from the germline V gene. The CDR3 coding sequence is TGTGCCAGCTCACCACCGACTACGGCGGCGCAGTATTTT. This codes for CASSPPTTAAQYF. Full variable domain (remainder filled in from reference TRBV18 and TRBJ2-3): NAGVMQNPRHLVRRRGQEARLRCSPMKGHSHVYWYRQLPEEGLKFMVYLQKENIIDESGMPKERFSAEFPKEGPSILRIQQVVRGDSAAYFCASSPPTTAAQYFGPGTRLTVL.

The rearrangement joins TRBV4-1 to TRBJ2-5; 9 bases fit TRBD1. The CDR3 length is 15 residues. Germline assignment: CDR1 MGHRA and CDR2 YSYEKL. V was pared by 1 base and J by 4 bases, with 4 bases of the junction left unmatched. CDR3 region: CASSQVRDRVETQYF. The CDR3 DNA sequence: TGCGCCAGCAGCCAAGTTCGGGACAGGGTAGAGACCCAGTACTTC.

The rearrangement joins TRBV30 to TRBJ2-3; possibly TRBD2 for D (6 bases). CDR3 size: 14 residues. Trimming took off 5 bases at V and 6 bases at J, with 18 bases between the two ends. The germline V gene has CDR1 GTSNPN and CDR2 SVGIG (reference sequence). Here the CDR3 reads CAWLRGPTHDTQYF. DNA for the CDR3: TGTGCCTGGTTGCGGGGCCCAACGCATGATACGCAGTATTTT.

This sequence joins TRBV6-1 and TRBJ2-1, with D possibly matching TRBD1 (5 bases). Trimming pared 4 bases from V and 12 bases from J, leaving 10 bases between. The CDR3 is made up of 11 amino acids. The germline CDR1 and CDR2 sequences are MNHNS and SASEGT. The CDR3 bases are TGTGCCAGCAGTGTCAGGACAAGGCAGTTCTTC. This sequence encodes CASSVRTRQFF.

This clone occurred a few times. The gene calls are TRBV5-4 and TRBJ1-1, with D perhaps TRBD1 (6 bases). Germline V lookup: CDR1 SGHNT, CDR2 YYREEE (reference sequence). The length of the CDR3 is 15 residues. Trimming removed 1 base at V and 1 base at J, with 11 bases between. In nucleotides, the CDR3 is TGTGCCAGCAGCTTGAAGACAGGACAGAACACTGAAGCTTTCTTT. Protein sequence: CASSLKTGQNTEAFF. The entire variable domain, with the rest obtained from reference TRBV5-4 and TRBJ1-1, is as follows: ETGVTQSPTHLIKTRGQQVTLRCSSQSGHNTVSWYQQALGQGPQFIFQYYREEENGRGNFPPRFSGLQFPNYSSELNVNALELDDSALYLCASSLKTGQNTEAFFGQGTRLTVV.

The rearrangement uses TRBV6-5 and TRBJ1-5, with D maybe TRBD1 (5 bases). Per the germline V gene, CDR1 is MNHEY and CDR2 is SVGAGI. This CDR3 comprises 14 residues. V gave up 6 bases and J gave up 0 bases, with 9 bases separating them. The CDR3 DNA sequence: TGTGCCAGCAGCCTGGGGGGTAGCAATCAGCCCCAGCATTTT. Translated: CASSLGGSNQPQHF.

V gene TRBV2 combines with J gene TRBJ1-5; TRBD1 agrees at 8 bases. The junction had 7 bases not matched to a gene; V was cut back by 6 bases and J by 3 bases. Germline V gene data show CDR1 as SNHLY and CDR2 as FYNNEI. The CDR3 length is 15 residues. As DNA, the CDR3 is TGTGCCAGCAGAGGACAGGGAAGGTCCAATCAGCCCCAGCATTTT. It yields the protein CASRGQGRSNQPQHF.

The chain couples TRBV7-2 to TRBJ1-2; possibly TRBD1 for D (6 bases). Trimming left V 5 bases short and J 4 bases short, with 14 bases between. The CDR3 sequence is 14 residues long. Germline-derived CDR1 and CDR2 are SGHTA and FQGNSA. The CDR3 DNA reads as TGTGCCAGCAGCGGGGGGGCCACGGGCTATGGCTACACCTTC. Its translation is CASSGGATGYGYTF.

CDR3 sequence reads: CAWGDSSYEQYF. CDR3 nucleotides: TGTGCCTGGGGGGACAGTTCCTACGAGCAGTACTTC. V and J are TRBV30 and TRBJ2-7; 7 bases are a match to TRBD1. This CDR3 is built from 12 residues. V gave up 5 bases and J gave up 1 base; unmatched junction bases: 2. Per the germline V gene, CDR1 is GTSNPN and CDR2 is SVGIG (reference sequence).

In its sample, this clone is medium-sized (0.01 to 0.1%). The chain links TRBV4-1 to TRBJ2-3, with a possible D match to TRBD2 (7 bases). The CDR3 loop spans 17 amino acids. Germline CDR1 is MGHRA and CDR2 is YSYEKL. Trimming shortened V by 5 bases and J by 1 base, and 19 bases separated the two germline ends. CDR3 sequence (DNA): TGCGCCAGCAGCTCGGGGGGCAGTTGGGTACGCACAGATACGCAGTATTTT. Encoded protein: CASSSGGSWVRTDTQYF.

The rearrangement uses TRBV2 and TRBJ2-5, with D tentatively TRBD1 (6 bases). This CDR3 is built from 13 residues. Trimming left V 6 bases short and J 7 bases short, with 15 bases between. Looked up from germline, CDR1 is SNHLY and CDR2 is FYNNEI. The CDR3 protein is CASRKGVAGTQYF. DNA for the CDR3: TGTGCCAGCAGGAAGGGGGTCGCGGGGACCCAGTACTTC.

The chain couples TRBV2 to TRBJ1-5; TRBD1 agrees at 8 bases. With 6 bases clipped from V and 3 bases from J, the junction kept 4 bases outside the gene matches. CDR1 is SNHLY, CDR2 FYNNEI, per germline. The CDR3 runs 14 residues. CDR3 in amino acids: CASRATGVNQPQHF. Written as DNA, the CDR3 is TGTGCCAGCAGAGCGACAGGGGTCAATCAGCCCCAGCATTTT.

The chain is built from TRBV7-9 and TRBJ2-7, with 7 nucleotides matching TRBD1. J was trimmed by 5 bases and V by 5 bases; bases with no gene match: 6. The CDR3 loop spans 13 amino acids. Looked up from germline, CDR1 is SEHNR and CDR2 is FQNEAQ (reference sequence). CDR3 loop: CASSMGQMHEQYF. The CDR3 nucleotides are TGTGCCAGCAGCATGGGACAGATGCACGAGCAGTACTTC.

The chain employs TRBV4-3 and TRBJ2-1, with a tentative D call TRBD2 (6 bases). This CDR3 comprises 17 residues. The germline V gene has CDR1 LGHNA and CDR2 YSLEER. The germline V and J ends were trimmed by 0 bases and 6 bases, with 18 bases remaining between them. The CDR3, as DNA: TGCGCCAGCAGCCAAGAATCGGGGGTAGAAGATCTCAATGAGCAGTTCTTC. Translation gives CASSQESGVEDLNEQFF.

The chain uses TRBV28 and TRBJ1-1, with D perhaps matching TRBD1 (5 bases). CDR1 MDHEN and CDR2 SYDVKM come from the germline V gene. With 2 bases removed from V and 5 bases from J, the gap between germline ends came to 12 bases. The CDR3 has 14 residues. The DNA for the CDR3 is TGTGCCAGCAGTTTACCGGGGGATCGGACTGAAGCTTTCTTT. The encoded protein is CASSLPGDRTEAFF.

The chain carries TRBV19 and TRBJ2-3, with D uncertain. The germline CDR1 and CDR2 sequences are LNHDA and SQIVND (reference sequence). The CDR3 spans 14 residues. The V end lost 3 bases, the J end lost 0 bases, and 7 bases lay between the germline ends. CDR3: CASSMALSTDTQYF. The CDR3 coding sequence is TGTGCCAGTAGTATGGCCTTAAGCACAGATACGCAGTATTTT.

The chain carries TRBV28 and TRBJ1-4, with unresolved D. V was shortened by 8 bases and J by 8 bases, with 15 bases between the two germline ends. The CDR3 spans 13 residues. Germline V gene data show CDR1 as MDHEN and CDR2 as SYDVKM. The CDR3 is CASAPVGREKLFF. CDR3 in DNA: TGTGCCAGCGCGCCCGTTGGTCGGGAAAAACTGTTTTTT. The complete variable domain, with remaining parts taken from reference TRBV28 and TRBJ1-4, reads DVKVTQSSRYLVKRTGEKVFLECVQDMDHENMFWYRQDPGLGLRLIYFSYDVKMKEKGDIPEGYSVSREKKERFSLILESASTNQTSMYLCASAPVGREKLFFGSGTQLSVL.